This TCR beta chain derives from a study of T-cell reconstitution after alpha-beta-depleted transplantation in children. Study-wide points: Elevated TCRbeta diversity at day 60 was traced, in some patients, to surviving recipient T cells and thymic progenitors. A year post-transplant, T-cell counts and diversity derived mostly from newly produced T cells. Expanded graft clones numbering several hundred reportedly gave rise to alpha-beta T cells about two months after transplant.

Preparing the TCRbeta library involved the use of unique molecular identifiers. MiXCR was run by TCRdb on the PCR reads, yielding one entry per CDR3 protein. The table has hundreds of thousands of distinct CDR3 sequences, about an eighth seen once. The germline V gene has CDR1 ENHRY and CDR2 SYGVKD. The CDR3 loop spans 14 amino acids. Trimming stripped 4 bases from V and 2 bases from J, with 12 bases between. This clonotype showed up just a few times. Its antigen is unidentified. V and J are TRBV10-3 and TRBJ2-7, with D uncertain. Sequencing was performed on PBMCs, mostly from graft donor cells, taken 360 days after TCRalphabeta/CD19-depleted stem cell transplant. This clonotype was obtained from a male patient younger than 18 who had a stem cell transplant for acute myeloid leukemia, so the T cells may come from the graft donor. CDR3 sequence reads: CAISGVIAPYEQYF. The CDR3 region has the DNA TGTGCCATCAGTGGTGTGATAGCCCCCTACGAGCAGTACTTC.